This T cell receptor (beta chain) derives from a study of cytomegalovirus exposure and HLA in healthy donors. Germline CDR1 reads SQVTM; CDR2 reads ANQGSEA. The CDR3 is 12 residues long. V lost 3 bases, J lost 2 bases, and 7 bases lay in between. The study's findings and limits: According to the study, roughly 180 TCR beta chains were cytomegalovirus-associated.

About this clone: Its antigen remains unknown.

PCR amplification relied on 60 Vbeta primers (plus 13 Jbeta primers). Measured with immunoSEQ multiplex PCR; TCRdb has only the in-frame clones, and not every one. Of about 76,000 clones listed, roughly 70% were seen once; the top ten hold approximately 5%. The clonotype originates from a man between 60 and 70 years old in good health and CMV-seropositive. The rearrangement joins TRBV29-1 to TRBJ1-1; D gene uncertain. Sequenced sample: PBMCs. The CDR3 protein is CSVEPGNTEAFF. The CDR3 nucleotides read TGCAGCGTTGAGCCAGGTAACACTGAAGCTTTCTTT.